The table lists the clone carrying this T cell receptor beta chain with many counts. Antigen: not known. The data derive from a study of identical twins. Trimming took 1 base from V and 10 from J, leaving 11 bases between them. The CDR3 runs 13 residues. The germline V gene has CDR1 MGHRA and CDR2 YSYEKL. Through template switching, a universal primer site was introduced, and the cDNA contained unique molecular identifiers. One entry per CDR3 protein results from TCRdb running MiXCR on the 5' RACE reads. This table holds some 330,000 distinct CDR3 sequences, roughly 9% found once. Findings and caveats of the study: Out-of-frame beta sequences exhibited a weaker degree of excess twin sharing. Invariant T cells like MAIT and iNKT could partly confound the zero-insertion analyses.

Every one of the donors was a healthy Caucasian. The rearrangement links TRBV4-1 to TRBJ2-1; D remains unclear. The sequenced sample was naive T cells sorted from blood. The TCR originated in a woman aged 45-59 years in good health. The CDR3 nucleotides read TGCGCCAGCAGCCAAGTCCCCCCTCGGGAGCAGTTCTTC. Translated: CASSQVPPREQFF.